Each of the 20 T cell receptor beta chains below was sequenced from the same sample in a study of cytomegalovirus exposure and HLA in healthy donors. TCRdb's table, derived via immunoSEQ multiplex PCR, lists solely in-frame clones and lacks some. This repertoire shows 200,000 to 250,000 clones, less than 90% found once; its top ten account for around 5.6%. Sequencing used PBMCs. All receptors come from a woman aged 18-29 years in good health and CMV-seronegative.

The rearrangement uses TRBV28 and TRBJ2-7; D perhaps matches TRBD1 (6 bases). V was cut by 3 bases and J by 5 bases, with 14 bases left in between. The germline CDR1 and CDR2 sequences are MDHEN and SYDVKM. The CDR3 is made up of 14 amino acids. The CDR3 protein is CASSLTGRVHEQYF. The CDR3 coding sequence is TGTGCCAGCAGTTTGACAGGCCGGGTACACGAGCAGTACTTC.

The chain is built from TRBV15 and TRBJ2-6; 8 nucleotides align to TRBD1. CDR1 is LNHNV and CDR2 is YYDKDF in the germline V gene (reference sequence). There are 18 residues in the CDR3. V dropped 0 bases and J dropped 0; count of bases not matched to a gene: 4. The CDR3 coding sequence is TGTGCCACCAGCAGAGAAGGACAGGGCTTCTCTGGGGCCAACGTCCTGACTTTC. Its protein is CATSREGQGFSGANVLTF.

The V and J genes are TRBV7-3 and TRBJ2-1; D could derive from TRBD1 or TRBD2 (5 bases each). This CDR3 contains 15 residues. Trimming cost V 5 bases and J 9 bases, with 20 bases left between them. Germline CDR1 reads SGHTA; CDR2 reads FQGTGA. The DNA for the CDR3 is TGTGCCAGCAGCAAAAAGGCTAGCACGGGGACTGAGCAGTTCTTC. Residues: CASSKKASTGTEQFF.

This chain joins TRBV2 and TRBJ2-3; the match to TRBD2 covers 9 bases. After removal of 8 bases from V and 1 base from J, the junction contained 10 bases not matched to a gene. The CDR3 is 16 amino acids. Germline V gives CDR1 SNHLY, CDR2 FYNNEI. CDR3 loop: CASQAGGLLRTDTQYF. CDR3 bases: TGTGCCAGCCAAGCGGGAGGACTCCTTCGCACAGATACGCAGTATTTT.

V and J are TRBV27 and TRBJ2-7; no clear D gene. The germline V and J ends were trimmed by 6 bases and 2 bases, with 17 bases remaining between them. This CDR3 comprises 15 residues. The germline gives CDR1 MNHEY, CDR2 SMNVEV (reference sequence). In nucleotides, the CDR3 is TGTGCCAGCAGATCGTTTTTGGAGAGGACCTACGAGCAGTACTTC. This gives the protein CASRSFLERTYEQYF.

In DNA, the CDR3 is TGTGCCAGCAGCGCCCGCGGGGACAGGGCCAAAAACATTCAGTACTTC. Encoded protein: CASSARGDRAKNIQYF. The J gene is TRBJ2-4, the V gene TRBV9; 8 bases align to TRBD1. The V and J ends lost 3 bases and 1 base, in that order; junction bases with no gene match: 6. Germline CDR1 SGDLS, CDR2 YYNGEE. The CDR3 spans 16 residues.

CDR3 loop: CASSEARGAGDGSGFF. The CDR3 DNA reads as TGTGCCAGCAGTGAAGCGCGGGGGGCTGGGGATGGGTCAGGGTTCTTC. The chain has TRBV6-1 and TRBJ2-1, with TRBD2 matching 8 bases. Germline V gives CDR1 MNHNS, CDR2 SASEGT. V trimming: 0 bases; J trimming: 15 bases; junction bases outside the gene matches: 16. The CDR3 consists of 16 residues.

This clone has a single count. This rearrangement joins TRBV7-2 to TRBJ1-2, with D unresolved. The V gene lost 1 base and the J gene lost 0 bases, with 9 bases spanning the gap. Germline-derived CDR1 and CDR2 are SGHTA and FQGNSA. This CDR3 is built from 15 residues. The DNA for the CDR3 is TGTGCCAGCAGCTTAGACAGACTAACTAACTATGGCTACACCTTC. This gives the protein CASSLDRLTNYGYTF.

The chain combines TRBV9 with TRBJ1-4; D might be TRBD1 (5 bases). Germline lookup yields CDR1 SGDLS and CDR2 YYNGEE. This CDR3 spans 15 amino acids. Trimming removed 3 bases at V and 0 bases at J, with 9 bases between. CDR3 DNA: TGTGCCAGCAGCGCGGGGACGGCAACTAATGAAAAACTGTTTTTT. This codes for CASSAGTATNEKLFF.

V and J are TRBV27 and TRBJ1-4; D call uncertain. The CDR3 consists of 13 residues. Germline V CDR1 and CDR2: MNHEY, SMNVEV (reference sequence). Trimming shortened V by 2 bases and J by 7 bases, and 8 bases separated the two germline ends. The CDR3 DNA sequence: TGTGCCAGCAGTTTACAGGCGGGTGAAAAACTGTTTTTT. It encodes CASSLQAGEKLFF.

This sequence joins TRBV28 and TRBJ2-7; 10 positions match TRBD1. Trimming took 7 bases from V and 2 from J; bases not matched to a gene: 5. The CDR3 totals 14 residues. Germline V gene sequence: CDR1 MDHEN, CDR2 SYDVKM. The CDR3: CASNGDRGTYEQYF. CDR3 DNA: TGTGCCAGCAACGGGGACAGGGGAACCTACGAGCAGTACTTC.

In nucleotides, the CDR3 is TGTGCCAGCAGCCAATTCGGGGGCTCGAGCACAGATACGCAGTATTTT. Translated, it gives CASSQFGGSSTDTQYF. V is TRBV16 and J is TRBJ2-3; either TRBD1 or TRBD2 may fit D (6 bases each). The CDR3 runs to 16 residues. The V gene's germline CDR1 is KGHSY and CDR2 FQNENV. Trimming pared 1 base from V and 0 bases from J, leaving 11 bases between.

The CDR3 DNA reads as TGTGCCAGCGGCCTGCAGGGAAGTTCAGAGACCCAGTACTTC. Translated: CASGLQGSSETQYF. The chain has TRBV27 and TRBJ2-5; weak D call: TRBD1 (5 bases). The V end was cut by 8 bases, the J end by 4 bases, with 17 bases between. CDR1 and CDR2 from the germline V gene are MNHEY and SMNVEV (reference sequence). The CDR3 is 14 residues long.

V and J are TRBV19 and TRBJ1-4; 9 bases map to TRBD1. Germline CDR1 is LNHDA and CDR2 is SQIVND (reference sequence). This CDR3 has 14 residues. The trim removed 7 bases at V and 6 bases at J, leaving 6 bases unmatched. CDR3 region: CASTQDRGHEKLFF. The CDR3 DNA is TGTGCCAGTACCCAGGACAGGGGACATGAAAAACTGTTTTTT.

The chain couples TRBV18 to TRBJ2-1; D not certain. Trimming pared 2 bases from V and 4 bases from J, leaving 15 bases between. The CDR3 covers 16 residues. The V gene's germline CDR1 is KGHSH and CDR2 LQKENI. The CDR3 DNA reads TGTGCCAGCTCACCAGTGGGCAGTCAAGGGTACAATGAGCAGTTCTTC. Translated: CASSPVGSQGYNEQFF. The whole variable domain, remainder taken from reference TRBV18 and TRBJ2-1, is NAGVMQNPRHLVRRRGQEARLRCSPMKGHSHVYWYRQLPEEGLKFMVYLQKENIIDESGMPKERFSAEFPKEGPSILRIQQVVRGDSAAYFCASSPVGSQGYNEQFFGPGTRLTVL.

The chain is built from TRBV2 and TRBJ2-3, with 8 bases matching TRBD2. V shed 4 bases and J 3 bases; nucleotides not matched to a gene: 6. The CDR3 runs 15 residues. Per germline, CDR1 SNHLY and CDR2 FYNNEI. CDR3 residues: CASSVERGLTDTQYF. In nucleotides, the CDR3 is TGTGCCAGCAGTGTCGAGCGGGGGTTAACAGATACGCAGTATTTT.

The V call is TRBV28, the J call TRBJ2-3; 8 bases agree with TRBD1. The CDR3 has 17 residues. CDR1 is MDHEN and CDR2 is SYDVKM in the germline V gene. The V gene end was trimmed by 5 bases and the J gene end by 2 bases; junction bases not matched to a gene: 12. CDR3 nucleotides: TGTGCCAGCAGTCCTTGGACAGGGAGAGGACACACAGATACGCAGTATTTT. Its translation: CASSPWTGRGHTDTQYF. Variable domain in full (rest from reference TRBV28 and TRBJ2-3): DVKVTQSSRYLVKRTGEKVFLECVQDMDHENMFWYRQDPGLGLRLIYFSYDVKMKEKGDIPEGYSVSREKKERFSLILESASTNQTSMYLCASSPWTGRGHTDTQYFGPGTRLTVL.

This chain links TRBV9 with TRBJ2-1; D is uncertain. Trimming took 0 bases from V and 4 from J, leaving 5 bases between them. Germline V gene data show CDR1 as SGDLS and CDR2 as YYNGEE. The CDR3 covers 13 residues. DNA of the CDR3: TGTGCCAGCAGCGTAGCGAATTACAATGAGCAGTTCTTC. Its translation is CASSVANYNEQFF.

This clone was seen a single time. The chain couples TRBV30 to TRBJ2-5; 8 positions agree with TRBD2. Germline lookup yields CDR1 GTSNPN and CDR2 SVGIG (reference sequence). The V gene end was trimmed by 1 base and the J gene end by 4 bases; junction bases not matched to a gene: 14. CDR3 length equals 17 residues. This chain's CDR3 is CAWSEVGLAGRGETQYF. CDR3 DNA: TGTGCCTGGAGTGAGGTTGGGCTAGCGGGTAGAGGAGAGACCCAGTACTTC. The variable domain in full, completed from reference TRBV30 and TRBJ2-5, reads SQTIHQWPATLVQPVGSPLSLECTVEGTSNPNLYWYRQAAGRGLQLLFYSVGIGQISSEVPQNLSASRPQDRQFILSSKKLLLSDSGFYLCAWSEVGLAGRGETQYFGPGTRLLVL.

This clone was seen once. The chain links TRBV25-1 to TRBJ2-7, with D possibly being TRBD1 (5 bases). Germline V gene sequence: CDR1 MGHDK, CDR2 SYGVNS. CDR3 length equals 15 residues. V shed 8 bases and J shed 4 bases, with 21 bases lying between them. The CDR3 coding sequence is TGTGCCAGCGGACCCCAGGGAAATAACTATTACGAGCAGTACTTC. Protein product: CASGPQGNNYYEQYF.